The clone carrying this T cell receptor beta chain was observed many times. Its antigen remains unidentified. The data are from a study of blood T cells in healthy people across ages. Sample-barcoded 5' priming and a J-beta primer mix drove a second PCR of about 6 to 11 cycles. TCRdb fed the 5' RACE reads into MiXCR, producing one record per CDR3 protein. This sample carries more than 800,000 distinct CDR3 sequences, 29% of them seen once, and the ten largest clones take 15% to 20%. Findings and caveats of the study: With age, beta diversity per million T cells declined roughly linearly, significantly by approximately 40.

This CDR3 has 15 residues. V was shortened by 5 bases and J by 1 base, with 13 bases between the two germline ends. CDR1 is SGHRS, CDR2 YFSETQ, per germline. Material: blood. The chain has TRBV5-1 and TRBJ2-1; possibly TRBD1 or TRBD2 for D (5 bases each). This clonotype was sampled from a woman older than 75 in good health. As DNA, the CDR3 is TGCGCCAGCAGTCTGAGGGGCGCTTCCTACAATGAGCAGTTCTTC. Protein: CASSLRGASYNEQFF.